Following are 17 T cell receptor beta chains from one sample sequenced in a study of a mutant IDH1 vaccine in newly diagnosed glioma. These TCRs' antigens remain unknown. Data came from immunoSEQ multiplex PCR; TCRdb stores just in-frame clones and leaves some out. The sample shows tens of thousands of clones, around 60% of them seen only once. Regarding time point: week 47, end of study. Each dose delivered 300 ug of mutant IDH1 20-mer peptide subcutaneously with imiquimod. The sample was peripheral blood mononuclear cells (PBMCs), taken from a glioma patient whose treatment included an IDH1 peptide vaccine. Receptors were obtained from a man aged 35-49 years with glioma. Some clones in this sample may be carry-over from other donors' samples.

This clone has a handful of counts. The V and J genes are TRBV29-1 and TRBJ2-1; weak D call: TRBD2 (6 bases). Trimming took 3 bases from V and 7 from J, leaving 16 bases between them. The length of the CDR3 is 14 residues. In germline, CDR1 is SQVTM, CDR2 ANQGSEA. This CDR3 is CSVELQEGKNEQFF. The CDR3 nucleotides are TGCAGCGTTGAGCTTCAGGAGGGTAAGAATGAGCAGTTCTTC.

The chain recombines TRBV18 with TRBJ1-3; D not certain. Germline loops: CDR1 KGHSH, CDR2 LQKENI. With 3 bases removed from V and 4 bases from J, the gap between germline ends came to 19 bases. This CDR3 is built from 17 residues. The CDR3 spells CASSPVPEGASGNTIYF. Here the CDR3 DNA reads TGTGCCAGCTCACCTGTTCCGGAGGGAGCGTCCGGAAACACCATATATTTT.

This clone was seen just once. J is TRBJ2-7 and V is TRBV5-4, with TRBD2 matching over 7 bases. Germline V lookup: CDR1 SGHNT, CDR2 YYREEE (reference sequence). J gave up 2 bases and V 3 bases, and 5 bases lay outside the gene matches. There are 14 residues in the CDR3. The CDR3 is CASSSKTSTYEQYF. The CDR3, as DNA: TGTGCCAGCAGCTCAAAGACTAGCACCTACGAGCAGTACTTC.

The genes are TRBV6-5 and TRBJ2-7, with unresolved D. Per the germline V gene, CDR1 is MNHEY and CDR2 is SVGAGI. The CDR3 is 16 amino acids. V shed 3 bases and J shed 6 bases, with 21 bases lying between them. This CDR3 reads CASSYSETPILLEQYF. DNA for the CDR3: TGTGCCAGCAGTTATAGTGAGACCCCTATCCTACTCGAGCAGTACTTC.

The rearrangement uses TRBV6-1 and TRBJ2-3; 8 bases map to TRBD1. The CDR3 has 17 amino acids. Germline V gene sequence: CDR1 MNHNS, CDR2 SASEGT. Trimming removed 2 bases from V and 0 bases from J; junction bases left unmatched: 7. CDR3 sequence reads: CASSEYQQGVSTDTQYF. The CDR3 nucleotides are TGTGCCAGCAGTGAATATCAACAGGGGGTTAGCACAGATACGCAGTATTTT.

CDR3 DNA sequence: TGTGCCAGCAGCTCTCAGGACAGGGGAGCGCGTGGAAACACCATATATTTT. The encoded protein is CASSSQDRGARGNTIYF. The chain employs TRBV7-2 and TRBJ1-3; 9 bases line up with TRBD1. This CDR3 has 17 amino acids. Germline values: CDR1 SGHTA, CDR2 FQGNSA. After removal of 4 bases from V and 3 bases from J, the junction contained 10 bases not matched to a gene.

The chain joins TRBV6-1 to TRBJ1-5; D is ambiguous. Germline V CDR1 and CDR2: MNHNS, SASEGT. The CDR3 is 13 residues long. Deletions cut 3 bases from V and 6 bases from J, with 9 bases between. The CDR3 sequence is CASSEFEVQPQHF. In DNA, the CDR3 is TGTGCCAGCAGTGAGTTCGAGGTTCAGCCCCAGCATTTT.

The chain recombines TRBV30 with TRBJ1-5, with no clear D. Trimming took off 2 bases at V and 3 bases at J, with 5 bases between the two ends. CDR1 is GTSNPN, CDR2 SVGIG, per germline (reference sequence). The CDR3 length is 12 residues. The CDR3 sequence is CAWSLVNQPQHF. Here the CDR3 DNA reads TGTGCCTGGAGTTTAGTCAATCAGCCCCAGCATTTT.

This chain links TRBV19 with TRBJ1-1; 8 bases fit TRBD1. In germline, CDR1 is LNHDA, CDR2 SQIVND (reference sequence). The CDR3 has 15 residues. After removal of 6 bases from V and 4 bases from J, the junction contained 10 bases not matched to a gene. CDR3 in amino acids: CASRSQGVVGTEAFF. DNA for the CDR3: TGTGCCAGTAGATCACAGGGGGTTGTGGGCACTGAAGCTTTCTTT.

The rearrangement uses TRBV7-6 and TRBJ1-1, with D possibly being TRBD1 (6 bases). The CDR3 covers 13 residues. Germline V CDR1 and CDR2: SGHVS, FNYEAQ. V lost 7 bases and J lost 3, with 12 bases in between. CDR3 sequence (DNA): TGTGCCAGCAAGACAGGCTGGGACACTGAAGCTTTCTTT. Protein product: CASKTGWDTEAFF. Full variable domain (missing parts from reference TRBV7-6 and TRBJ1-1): GAGVSQSPRYKVTKRGQDVALRCDPISGHVSLYWYRQALGQGPEFLTYFNYEAQQDKSGLPNDRFSAERPEGSISTLTIQRTEQRDSAMYRCASKTGWDTEAFFGQGTRLTVV.

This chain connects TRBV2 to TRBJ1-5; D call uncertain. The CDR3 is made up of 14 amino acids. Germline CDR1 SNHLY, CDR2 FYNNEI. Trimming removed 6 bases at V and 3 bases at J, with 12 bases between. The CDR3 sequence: CASRDQVFNQPQHF. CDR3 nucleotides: TGTGCCAGCAGAGATCAGGTCTTCAATCAGCCCCAGCATTTT. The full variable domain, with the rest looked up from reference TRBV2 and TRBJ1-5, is EPEVTQTPSHQVTQMGQEVILRCVPISNHLYFYWYRQILGQKVEFLVSFYNNEISEKSEIFDDQFSVERPDGSNFTLKIRSTKLEDSAMYFCASRDQVFNQPQHFGDGTRLSIL.

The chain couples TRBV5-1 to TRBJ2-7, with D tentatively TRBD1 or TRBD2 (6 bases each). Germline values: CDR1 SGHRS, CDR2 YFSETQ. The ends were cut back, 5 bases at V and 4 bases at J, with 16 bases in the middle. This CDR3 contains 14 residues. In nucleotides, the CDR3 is TGCGCCAGCAGGAACGACAGGAGGGGTTACGAGCAGTACTTC. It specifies CASRNDRRGYEQYF.

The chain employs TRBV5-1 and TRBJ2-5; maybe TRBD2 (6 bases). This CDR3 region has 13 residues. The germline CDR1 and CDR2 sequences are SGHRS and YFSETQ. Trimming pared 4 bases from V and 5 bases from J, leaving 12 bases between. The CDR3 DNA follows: TGCGCCAGCAGCGACGGGACTCTGGAGACCCAGTACTTC. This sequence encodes CASSDGTLETQYF.

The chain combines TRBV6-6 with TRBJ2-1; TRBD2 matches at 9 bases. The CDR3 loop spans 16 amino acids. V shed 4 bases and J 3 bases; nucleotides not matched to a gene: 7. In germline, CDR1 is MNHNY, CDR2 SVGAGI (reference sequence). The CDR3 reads CASSSPGTSIYNEQFF. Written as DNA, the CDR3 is TGTGCCAGCAGTTCTCCCGGGACTAGCATCTACAATGAGCAGTTCTTC.

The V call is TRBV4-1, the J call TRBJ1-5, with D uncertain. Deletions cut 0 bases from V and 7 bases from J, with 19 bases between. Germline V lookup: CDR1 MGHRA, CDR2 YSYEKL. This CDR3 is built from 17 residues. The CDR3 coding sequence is TGCGCCAGCAGCCAAGATCCCTTTTCTTCGGCCGGCCAGCCCCAGCATTTT. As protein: CASSQDPFSSAGQPQHF.

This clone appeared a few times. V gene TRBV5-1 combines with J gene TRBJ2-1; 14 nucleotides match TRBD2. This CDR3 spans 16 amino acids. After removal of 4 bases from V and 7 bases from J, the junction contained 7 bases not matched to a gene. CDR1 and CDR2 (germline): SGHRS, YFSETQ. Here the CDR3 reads CASSPGRTSGGNEQFF. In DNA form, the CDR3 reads TGCGCCAGCAGCCCCGGGCGGACTAGCGGGGGGAATGAGCAGTTCTTC.

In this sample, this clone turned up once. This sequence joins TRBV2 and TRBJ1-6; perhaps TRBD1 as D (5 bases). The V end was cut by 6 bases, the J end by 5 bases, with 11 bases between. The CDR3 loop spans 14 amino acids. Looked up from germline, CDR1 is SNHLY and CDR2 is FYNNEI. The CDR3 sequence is CASRGLGNNSPLHF. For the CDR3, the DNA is TGTGCCAGCAGGGGGCTCGGGAATAATTCACCCCTCCACTTT.